This T cell receptor beta chain was sequenced for a study of PD-1 blockade in mismatch repair-deficient tumors (dated by TCRdb to between 2016 and 2019). Study-wide context: Between September 2013 and late 2016, the trial enrolled approximately 86 consecutive patients with 12 types of mismatch repair-deficient cancer, all of whom had received prior treatment and were progressing. Tumor-associated T cell clones were tracked in the peripheral blood of patients responding to PD-1 blockade by deep sequencing of TCR CDR3 regions.

This clone was seen a single time. The clone's antigen remains unknown. Per-base quality was not reported, and no clone a single base away is much larger than it. The intended sense of this specimen's time point label: peripheral blood before pembrolizumab. Mismatch repair deficiency in every enrolled patient was established by polymerase chain reaction or immunohistochemistry. TCR sequencing was carried out for three patients who responded to pembrolizumab therapy. The phase II trial prospectively evaluated PD-1 blockade with pembrolizumab in advanced mismatch repair-deficient cancers, independent of tissue of origin. Peripheral blood T cell samples were collected serially, before PD-1 blockade began and at several time points afterward. Blood sampling times were expressed in weeks after the first pembrolizumab dose. Inclusive of the bounding cysteine and phenylalanine, the CDR3 is 16 residues long. Left in the record is the CDR3 DNA by itself, 48 bases read in frame from the first base. The CDR1 and CDR2 encoded by the germline V gene are SGHRS and YFSETQ. The germline V and J ends show losses of 6 bases and 5 bases respectively, and no gene match explains 11 bases of the junction.

Libraries came from the immunoSEQ multiplex PCR assay. TCRdb took this table from immuneACCESS and kept in-frame rearrangements with V and J called. Such tables lack part of the clones; where checked against another copy, unresolved V genes explain under half of the gap, and the rest is unexplained. The sample table holds under 50,000 clones, of which 77% were seen once. Jointly, the top ten make up roughly 3.5% of the sample. On the study overall, not on this receptor specifically: Tumor-resident clones, often undetectable in blood before treatment, expanded rapidly after pembrolizumab and then contracted, generally before radiologic responses.

Here the chain combines TRBV5-1 and TRBJ2-7; TRBD2 lines up with 13 middle nucleotides. The sample in question was PBMCs, obtained before pembrolizumab treatment. This receptor was taken from an adult with mismatch repair-deficient cancer. The nucleotides are TGCGCCAGCACCTTAGGGGGGACTAGCGGGACCCACGAGCAGTACTTC. Its coded protein is CASTLGGTSGTHEQYF.